This paragraph reports one T cell receptor beta chain. The record originates from a study of blood T cell repertoires in COVID-19. Study context: Acute-phase and convalescent COVID-19 samples originated in the United States, Italy and Spain. In each case, the material was cDNA or gDNA derived from T cells, B-cell-depleted T cells, or PBMCs.

In the source study's methods: For nucleated cells, counts were estimated from reference gene primer amplification. TCRdb's copy holds only in-frame clones and misses some; the assay was immunoSEQ multiplex PCR. The DNA was the basis for D and trimming; V, J and clone size are from that table. The sample records about 290,000 clones, about nine tenths being singletons. The CDR3 length is 16 residues. With 4 bases clipped from V and 4 bases from J, the junction kept 5 bases outside the gene matches. Germline values: CDR1 SGHDT, CDR2 YYEEEE. The clonotype originates from a woman aged 40 to 55 who had recovered from COVID-19. The chain recombines TRBV5-6 with TRBJ2-2; 12 bases agree with TRBD2. Sequencing used peripheral blood. Here the CDR3 DNA reads TGTGCCAGCAGCCCCACTAGCGGGAGGAGCACCGGGGAGCTGTTTTTT. Protein sequence: CASSPTSGRSTGELFF.